This TCR beta chain was sequenced in a study of cytomegalovirus exposure and HLA in healthy donors. Study-wide findings and caveats: A few CMV-associated chains proved CMV antigen-specific in vitro. Analyses of presence/absence relied on an assumption of roughly uniform sequencing depth across donors. One later analysis reportedly identified an Asian-associated ancestry cluster that showed fewer N-insertions than the approximately 710-donor mean.

On this clone: Its cognate antigen is unknown.

The primer mix had 60 Vbeta and 13 Jbeta primers. Clones were read by immunoSEQ multiplex PCR, and TCRdb kept only the in-frame ones, dropping some. The table records 90,000 to 130,000 clones, approximately 70% of them present only once. Germline loops: CDR1 ENHRY, CDR2 SYGVKD. The V gene end was trimmed by 11 bases and the J gene end by 1 base; junction bases not matched to a gene: 8. The CDR3 spans 14 residues. Sequencing was performed on PBMCs. The chain recombines TRBV10-3 with TRBJ1-1, with 9 bases fitting TRBD1. The sequence derives from a young man in good health and CMV-seropositive. CDR3 protein: CASGDREENTEAFF. The DNA of the CDR3 is TGTGCCTCCGGGGACAGGGAGGAGAACACTGAAGCTTTCTTT.